This T cell receptor beta chain was observed in a study of cytomegalovirus exposure and HLA in healthy donors. Points from the study as a whole: Researchers counted around 160 TCR beta chains as cytomegalovirus-associated. A later examination showed that TCR association rates differed by HLA locus, with DRB1 most and HLA-C fewest.

This clone was recorded only once. Antigen specificity is unknown. Researchers ran the PCR with 60 Vbeta and 13 Jbeta primers. Methods used by the authors: Some 11 million of the 80 million or so unique TCR beta chains counted in a later analysis were shared. Repertoires were generated with immunoSEQ multiplex PCR, while TCRdb's copy carries only in-frame clones and drops some. V and J calls and clone size follow that table, whereas D and trimming were derived from the DNA. The profile shows around 90,000 clones, around 64% of them singletons. The sequencing sample was made of PBMCs. The sequence was collected from a human donor in good health.

CDR3 amino acids: CASSLTGLSYEQYF. For the CDR3, the DNA is TGTGCCAGTAGTTTGACGGGGTTGTCCTACGAGCAGTACTTC. This sequence joins TRBV19 and TRBJ2-7; tentatively, D is TRBD2 (5 bases). The CDR3 spans 14 residues. Germline V lookup: CDR1 LNHDA, CDR2 SQIVND (reference sequence). V lost 5 bases and J lost 1, with 12 bases in between. Using reference TRBV19 and TRBJ2-7 for the parts outside the CDR3, the full variable domain is DGGITQSPKYLFRKEGQNVTLSCEQNLNHDAMYWYRQDPGQGLRLIYYSQIVNDFQKGDIAEGYSVSREKKESFPLTVTSAQKNPTAFYLCASSLTGLSYEQYFGPGTRLTVT.